The rows below give T cell receptor beta chains drawn from one sample of a study of Ad26.COV2.S vaccination and SARS-CoV-2 variants. The repertoire was sequenced with immunoSEQ multiplex PCR; TCRdb's copy has only in-frame clones and lacks some. The repertoire holds some 640,000 clones, with roughly 90% as singletons. The sample was peripheral blood, taken in a trial of Ad26.COV2.S vaccine versus placebo. These receptors were collected from a person aged 18 to 65 who received the Ad26.COV2.S COVID-19 vaccine or a placebo. Both conserved end residues are part of each CDR3. The order of the fields is J gene, clone size, D gene, V gene, CDR3 DNA, CDR3 protein. D genes are given only for firm matches. Clone size is given for some rows only: seen once, a few or many times, or a class if the clone is expanded.

TRBJ2-1 | once | TRBD2 | TRBV10-3 | TGTGCCATCAGTGAGTCTAAAGCGGGGGGGATGAATGAGCAGTTCTTC | CAISESKAGGMNEQFF
TRBJ1-5 | - | TRBD1 | TRBV7-9 | TGTGCCAGCAGCTTAGGGACAGGGTATCAGCCCCAGCATTTT | CASSLGTGYQPQHF
TRBJ1-1 | once | - | TRBV19 | TGTGCCAGTAGTAGCAGACAGGTTAACACTGAAGCTTTCTTT | CASSSRQVNTEAFF
TRBJ2-7 | - | TRBD2 | TRBV24-1 | TGTGCCACCAGTGATCCCCCCACTAGCGCGGTAGCCTACGAGCAGTACTTC | CATSDPPTSAVAYEQYF
TRBJ1-1 | few | TRBD1 | TRBV6-2/TRBV6-3 | TGTGCCAGCAGTTATAGGGGGCAAGACACTGAAGCTTTCTTT | CASSYRGQDTEAFF
TRBJ2-5 | - | - | TRBV5-8 | TGTGCCAGCAGCTTGAGGGAGCGGCGTCAAGAGACCCAGTACTTC | CASSLRERRQETQYF
TRBJ2-5 | - | - | TRBV25-1 | TGTGCCAGCAGTGAGTTTGGACCCTCCGGAGAGACCCAGTACTTC | CASSEFGPSGETQYF
TRBJ2-7 | - | - | TRBV3-1/TRBV3-2 | TGTGCCAGCAGCCGGATCCCAGGGAAAGGCGAGCAGTACTTC | CASSRIPGKGEQYF
TRBJ1-6 | once | - | TRBV24-1 | TGTGCCACCAGTCCCGGATATAATTCACCCCTCCACTTT | CATSPGYNSPLHF
TRBJ2-7 | - | TRBD2 | TRBV5-1 | TGCGCCAGCAGCTTATCGACCACGGGGGGCTACGAGCAGTACTTC | CASSLSTTGGYEQYF
TRBJ1-3 | few | - | TRBV12-5 | TGTGCTAGTGGTTTGGTACTCGGCAACACTGGAAACACCATATATTTT | CASGLVLGNTGNTIYF
TRBJ2-1 | - | - | TRBV18 | TGTGCCAGCTCACCAAATCCGGGACCAAGTGAGCAGTTCTTC | CASSPNPGPSEQFF
TRBJ2-1 | - | TRBD2 | TRBV5-6 | TGTGCCAGCAGCCTACTAGCGGGAGGTAATGAGCAGTTCTTC | CASSLLAGGNEQFF
TRBJ2-3 | - | - | TRBV15 | TGTGCCACCAGCAGCCCTCTAGGGGATACGCAGTATTTT | CATSSPLGDTQYF
TRBJ1-5 | - | - | TRBV18 | TGTGCCAGCTCCCCGGTTCGCAATCAGCCCCAGCATTTT | CASSPVRNQPQHF
TRBJ1-2 | - | TRBD1 | TRBV30 | TGTGCCTGGACCCACGGACAGGTGAATGGCTACACCTTC | CAWTHGQVNGYTF
TRBJ2-2 | - | - | TRBV9 | TGTGCCAGCAGCGACATCACCGGGGAGCTGTTTTTT | CASSDITGELFF
TRBJ2-7 | - | TRBD1 | TRBV7-8 | TGTGCCAGCAGCTTTAGGGATCCGGGACAGGGTTACGAGCAGTACTTC | CASSFRDPGQGYEQYF
TRBJ2-7 | - | - | TRBV11-3 | TGTGCCAGCCTGCGGGACATCTCCTACGAGCAGTACTTC | CASLRDISYEQYF
TRBJ1-1 | - | TRBD1 | TRBV19 | TGTGCCAGTAGCCGACGGGACAGCGGAACTGAAGCTTTCTTT | CASSRRDSGTEAFF
TRBJ1-2 | - | - | TRBV3-1/TRBV3-2 | TGTGCCAGCAGCCAAGCAGGGGAAGGCTACACCTTC | CASSQAGEGYTF
TRBJ2-1 | once | - | TRBV11-2 | TGTGCCAGCAGCGAAGGGAATGAGCAGTTCTTC | CASSEGNEQFF
TRBJ1-1 | - | - | TRBV5-6 | TGTGCCAGCAGCCTGCCTGAGGCAGGTAAAAGAGAAGCTTTCTTT | CASSLPEAGKREAFF
TRBJ2-7 | few | - | TRBV19 | TGTGCCAGTATGCGGGACCACTTCTCCTACGAGCAGTACTTC | CASMRDHFSYEQYF
TRBJ1-6 | - | - | TRBV27 | TGTGCCAGCAGTTTAAGCAGGGGAGGCTCACCCCTCCACTTT | CASSLSRGGSPLHF
TRBJ1-4 | - | - | TRBV6-4 | TGTGCCAGCAGCAGGGGCGCTAATGAAAAACTGTTTTTT | CASSRGANEKLFF
TRBJ2-3 | - | - | TRBV5-1 | TGCGCCAGCAGCTGGGCGCAGGGCGCAGATACGCAGTATTTT | CASSWAQGADTQYF
TRBJ2-7 | - | TRBD1 | TRBV7-2 | TGTGCCAGCAGCCTATTACAGGGGTGGGACGAGCAGTACTTC | CASSLLQGWDEQYF
TRBJ2-7 | once | - | TRBV6-5 | TGTGCCAGCAGTCAGGGGCCCGTGGACGAGCAGTACTTC | CASSQGPVDEQYF
TRBJ2-7 | - | TRBD1 | TRBV16 | TGTGCCAGCAGCCAAGGACAGGGGAGCGAGCAGTACTTC | CASSQGQGSEQYF
TRBJ2-7 | - | TRBD2 | TRBV7-2 | TGTGCCAGCAGCTTACGGCGGGAGGGGCTCGAGCAGTACTTC | CASSLRREGLEQYF
TRBJ1-2 | - | - | TRBV18 | TGTGCCAGCTCACCAAACCCAAGCACCGGAGGCTATGGCTACACCTTC | CASSPNPSTGGYGYTF
TRBJ1-1 | once | - | TRBV7-8 | TGTGCCAGCAGCTTAGAAGGACAAGCGAACACTGAAGCTTTCTTT | CASSLEGQANTEAFF
TRBJ2-5 | - | TRBD2 | TRBV19 | TGTGCTTCCCGGGAGGGTGGGGGCCAAGAGACCCAGTACTTC | CASREGGGQETQYF
TRBJ2-1 | - | TRBD2 | TRBV6-5 | TGTGCCAGCAGTTACTCAGCGGGGGCTAAGTTCTTC | CASSYSAGAKFF
TRBJ2-2 | - | - | TRBV3-1/TRBV3-2 | TGTGCCAGCAGCCAAGAAGGGGAGCTGTTTTTT | CASSQEGELFF
TRBJ1-6 | - | - | TRBV6-1 | TGTGCCAGCAGTGATCGGGGGTCAAACTCACCCCTCCACTTT | CASSDRGSNSPLHF
TRBJ2-3 | - | TRBD1 | TRBV5-1 | TGCGCCAGCAGCTTGGAGGGCCAGGGGGCATGGGATACGCAGTATTTT | CASSLEGQGAWDTQYF
TRBJ2-6 | once | - | TRBV7-2 | TGTGCCAGCAAGGGGTCTGGGGCCAACGTCCTGACTTTC | CASKGSGANVLTF
TRBJ2-1 | - | - | TRBV11-3 | TGTGCCAGCAGTCAAGGGGGCGGGAGTTTTAATGAGCAGTTCTTC | CASSQGGGSFNEQFF
TRBJ1-3 | - | - | TRBV9 | TGTGCCAGCAGCCCAACGGGGCCCACGCGGGGAAACACCATATATTTT | CASSPTGPTRGNTIYF
TRBJ1-6 | once | - | TRBV5-1 | TGCGCCAGCAGCTTGTCGGGGGGTGGTTCACCCCTCCACTTT | CASSLSGGGSPLHF
TRBJ2-1 | - | TRBD2 | TRBV7-9 | TGTGCCAGCAGCTGGGCTAGCGGGAGTTACAATGAGCAGTTCTTC | CASSWASGSYNEQFF
TRBJ2-3 | - | TRBD2 | TRBV30 | TGTGCCTGGAAGGGGGCTAGCGGGGATGATACGCAGTATTTT | CAWKGASGDDTQYF
TRBJ2-7 | - | TRBD2 | TRBV14 | TGTGCCAGCAGCCACTTCGGGACTAGCGGGCCCGGCCGCTCCTACGAGCAGTACTTC | CASSHFGTSGPGRSYEQYF
TRBJ1-6 | few | TRBD1 | TRBV7-2 | TGTGCCAGCAGCTTAGGAGGGGGCGGATCACCCCTCCACTTT | CASSLGGGGSPLHF
TRBJ2-1 | once | TRBD2 | TRBV10-3 | TGTGCCATCAGCCTAGCGGGAAGGGATGAGCAGTTCTTC | CAISLAGRDEQFF
TRBJ2-7 | - | TRBD1 | TRBV12-3/TRBV12-4 | TGTGCCAGCAGTTACTCACAGGGGGCTTTTTCCTTC | CASSYSQGAFSF
TRBJ1-2 | - | - | TRBV18 | TGTGCCAGCTCACCCCGAGGAGATCCCAACTATGGCTACACCTTC | CASSPRGDPNYGYTF
TRBJ2-3 | many | - | TRBV13 | TGTGCCAGCAGCCGACGGGAACGCACAGATACGCAGTATTTT | CASSRRERTDTQYF
TRBJ1-2 | - | TRBD1 | TRBV6-2/TRBV6-3 | TGTGCCAGCAGTGACAGGGATGAGGGCTACACCTTC | CASSDRDEGYTF
TRBJ1-5 | once | TRBD1 | TRBV27 | TGTGCCAGCAGTTTAGGACAGGGGCTCAATCAGCCCCAGCATTTT | CASSLGQGLNQPQHF
TRBJ1-2 | - | - | TRBV15 | TGTGCCACCAGCAGAGAAGATGACCGGTACGGTGGAGGCTACACCTTC | CATSREDDRYGGGYTF
TRBJ2-3 | - | TRBD2 | TRBV19 | TGTGCCAGTAGTATAGGGACTAGCTTTCAGGATACGCAGTATTTT | CASSIGTSFQDTQYF
TRBJ2-3 | - | - | TRBV30 | TGTGCCTGGAGCGAAGAGGATTATCGCTTTCCGGATACGCAGTATTTT | CAWSEEDYRFPDTQYF